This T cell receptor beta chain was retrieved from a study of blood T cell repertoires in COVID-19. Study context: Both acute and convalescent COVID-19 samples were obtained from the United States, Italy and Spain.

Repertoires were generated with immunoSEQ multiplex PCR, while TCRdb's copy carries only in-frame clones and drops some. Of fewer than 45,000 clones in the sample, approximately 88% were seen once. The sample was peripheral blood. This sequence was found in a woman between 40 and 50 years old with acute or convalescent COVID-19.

Written as DNA, the CDR3 is TGTGCCAGTAGTATAACGGACCCGGGACAGGGATCTTATTCACCCCTCCACTTT. Translating gives CASSITDPGQGSYSPLHF. The chain carries TRBV19 and TRBJ1-6, with TRBD1 matching over 9 bases. This CDR3 is built from 18 residues. In germline, CDR1 is LNHDA, CDR2 SQIVND (reference sequence). J gave up 8 bases and V 2 bases, and 13 bases lay outside the gene matches.